This record covers a single T cell receptor beta chain. The antigen is unknown. Germline-derived CDR1 and CDR2 are SQVTM and ANQGSEA. Unmatched junction bases numbered 12, after V lost 8 bases and J lost 6 bases. The CDR3 has 16 residues. The data stem from a study of T cells after yellow fever vaccination. General study results and limits: Of the clonotypes, a small share occurred in both CD4 and CD8 compartments. Weaker, the secondary response had a peak occurring faster, on day 5 versus 15.

The study made its TCR cDNA through 5'RACE template switching. That step introduced a universal primer site along with UMIs. TCRdb re-called the 5' RACE reads through MiXCR, storing one row per CDR3 protein. This sample has 150,000 to 200,000 distinct CDR3 sequences; around 8.5% occur once, and the top ten carry roughly 36%. The sequencing here drew on CD8+ T cells sorted from PBMCs, taken 45 days after the yellow fever booster vaccination. This sequence joins TRBV29-1 and TRBJ2-3; 15 bases are a match to TRBD2. The receptor was derived from a man younger than 35 who received the YFV17D yellow fever vaccine. The CDR3 nucleotides are TGCAGCTTCTACGGGACTAGCGGGGGGTCCACGGATACGCAGTATTTT. Its protein is CSFYGTSGGSTDTQYF.